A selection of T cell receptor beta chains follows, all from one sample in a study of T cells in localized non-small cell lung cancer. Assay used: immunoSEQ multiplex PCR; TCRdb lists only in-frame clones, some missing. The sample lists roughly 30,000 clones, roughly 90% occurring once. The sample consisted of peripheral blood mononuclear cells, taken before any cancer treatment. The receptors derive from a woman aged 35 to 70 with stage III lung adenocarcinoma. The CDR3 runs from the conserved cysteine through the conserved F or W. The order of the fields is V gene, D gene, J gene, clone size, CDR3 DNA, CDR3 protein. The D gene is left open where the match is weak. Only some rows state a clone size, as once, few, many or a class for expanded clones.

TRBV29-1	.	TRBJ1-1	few	TGCAGCACCGAGCCTGACAGAAACACTGAAGCTTTCTTT	CSTEPDRNTEAFF
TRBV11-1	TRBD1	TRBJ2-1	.	TGTGCCAGCAGCATGCAGGGGGCGCGCAATGAGCAGTTCTTC	CASSMQGARNEQFF
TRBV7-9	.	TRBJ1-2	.	TGTGCCAGCAGCTTTGGTGGGAATGGCTACACCTTC	CASSFGGNGYTF
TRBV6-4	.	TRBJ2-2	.	TGTGCCAGCAGTGACCTCAACACCGGGGAGCTGTTTTTT	CASSDLNTGELFF
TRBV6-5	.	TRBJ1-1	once	TGTGCCAGCAGTTACTCGGAGGGGTTGTGGAGCACTGAAGCTTTCTTT	CASSYSEGLWSTEAFF
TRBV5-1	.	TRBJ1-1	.	TGCGCCAGCAGCTTGGAGGGGGGGACTGAAGCTTTCTTT	CASSLEGGTEAFF
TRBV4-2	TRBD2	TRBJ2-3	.	TGTGCCAGCAGCCAACCACTAGCGGGGGGTGTCACAGATACGCAGTATTTT	CASSQPLAGGVTDTQYF
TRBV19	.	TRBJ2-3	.	TGTGCCAGTAGTCCCGGGAGCACAGATACGCAGTATTTT	CASSPGSTDTQYF
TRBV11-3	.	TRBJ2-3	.	TGTGCCAGCAGCCCCGGCGGGGCCACAGATACGCAGTATTTT	CASSPGGATDTQYF
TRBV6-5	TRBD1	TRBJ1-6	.	TGTGCCAGCAGCCCCGGGACAGCAGTTTATTCACCCCTCCACTTT	CASSPGTAVYSPLHF
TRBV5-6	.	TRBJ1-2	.	TGTGCCAGCAGCGCCAGGGGTGCCTATGGCTACACCTTC	CASSARGAYGYTF
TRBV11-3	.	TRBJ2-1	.	TGTGCCAGCAGCTTAGAATACCGGACAGAGCAGTTCTTC	CASSLEYRTEQFF
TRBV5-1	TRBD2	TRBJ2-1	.	TGCGCCAGCAGCTTTGGACTAGCGGGAGAGGGGGGTCTAGGGCAGTTCTTC	CASSFGLAGEGGLGQFF
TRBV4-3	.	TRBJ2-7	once	TGCGCCAGCAGCCAAGATCGGACGCGCGAGCAGTACTTC	CASSQDRTREQYF
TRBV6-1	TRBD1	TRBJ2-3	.	TGTGCCAGCAGTGAGTTGACAGGGTGGGCAGATACGCAGTATTTT	CASSELTGWADTQYF
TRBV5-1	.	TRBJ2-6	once	TGCGCCAGCAGCTTCTTAGCCATTGACTCTGGGGCCAACGTCCTGACTTTC	CASSFLAIDSGANVLTF
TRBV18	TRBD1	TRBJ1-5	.	TGTGCCAGCTCACCGACAGGGGACGAACAGCCCCAGCATTTT	CASSPTGDEQPQHF
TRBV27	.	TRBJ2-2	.	TGTGCCAGCAGTTTTGTTGGTTACACCGGGGAGCTGTTTTTT	CASSFVGYTGELFF
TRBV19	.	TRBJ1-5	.	TGTGCCAGTAGAGGCAGTTCATCGAATCAGCCCCAGCATTTT	CASRGSSSNQPQHF
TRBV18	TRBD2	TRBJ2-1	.	TGTGCCAGCTCACAAGGGACTAGCGGGGGGTACAATGAGCAGTTCTTC	CASSQGTSGGYNEQFF
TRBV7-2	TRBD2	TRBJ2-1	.	TGTGCCAGCAGCTCCGGACTAGCGGATGGGAGTGAGCAGTTCTTC	CASSSGLADGSEQFF
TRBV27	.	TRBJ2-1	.	TGTGCCAGCAGTTCCCCTGGGGAATTAGGATACAATGAGCAGTTCTTC	CASSSPGELGYNEQFF
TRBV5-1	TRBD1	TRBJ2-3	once	TGCGCCAGCAGCCCTTTAGAAGCGACAGGGGGCAGAGATACGCAGTATTTT	CASSPLEATGGRDTQYF
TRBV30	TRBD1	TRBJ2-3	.	TGTGCCTGGATGACAGGGGGAGGCACAGATACGCAGTATTTT	CAWMTGGGTDTQYF
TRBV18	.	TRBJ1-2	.	TGTGCCAGCTCACCACGGATCAGGGGATCCCCAAACTATGGCTACACCTTC	CASSPRIRGSPNYGYTF
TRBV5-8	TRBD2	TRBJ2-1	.	TGTGCCAGCAGCTTGGCACGGACTAGCGGGGGAAGTGAGCAGTTCTTC	CASSLARTSGGSEQFF
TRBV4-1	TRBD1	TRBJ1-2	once	TGCGCCAGCAGCCAAGCCTACAGGGGGACCCTCTATGGCTACACCTTC	CASSQAYRGTLYGYTF
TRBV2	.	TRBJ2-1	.	TGTGCCAGCAGTGAATCGCTAGCAGGCAATGAGCAGTTCTTC	CASSESLAGNEQFF
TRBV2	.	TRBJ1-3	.	TGTGCCAGCAGTGAACAGAAAGGAAACACCATATATTTT	CASSEQKGNTIYF
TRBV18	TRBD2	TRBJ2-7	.	TGTGCCAGCTCACCACGGAGCAGCGGGAGCTCCTACGAGCAGTACTTC	CASSPRSSGSSYEQYF
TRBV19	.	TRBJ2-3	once	TGTGCCAGTAGTATGGTCGGTAGCACAGATACGCAGTATTTT	CASSMVGSTDTQYF